This T cell receptor beta chain was sequenced in a study of T cell repertoires in aging, cancer and after chemotherapy. Looking at the study overall: Healthy donor repertoires were recorded over several months to years and showed clear clonal overlap. The study's findings and limits: In each cancer cohort, median generation probability increased across chemotherapy, suggesting thymic output rebounded. In cancer patients, declining TCR diversity with age involved lost richness and lost evenness.

A mixed TRB-A/B primer pool amplified rearranged TRB by multiplex touch-down PCR. TCRdb processed the multiplex PCR reads anew with MiXCR; each CDR3 protein has one entry. This repertoire shows over 8,500 distinct CDR3 sequences, 35% to 50% found once; its top ten account for 7% to 9.5%. In germline, CDR1 is GTSNPN, CDR2 SVGIG (reference sequence). Trimming at V came to 3 bases and at J to 5 bases, leaving 5 bases not matched to a gene. The CDR3 runs to 15 residues. The template was genomic DNA from peripheral blood, not RNA. Concerning this clonotype itself: Its antigen is currently unknown.

The material sequenced was blood. The chain employs TRBV30 and TRBJ2-3; 13 bases align to TRBD2. This clonotype was sampled from a human donor in good health. CDR3 residues: CAWRLAGGRVDTQYF. In nucleotides, the CDR3 is TGTGCCTGGAGACTAGCGGGAGGGCGCGTAGATACGCAGTATTTT. The full variable domain, in which reference TRBV30 and TRBJ2-3 provide the parts outside the CDR3, is SQTIHQWPATLVQPVGSPLSLECTVEGTSNPNLYWYRQAAGRGLQLLFYSVGIGQISSEVPQNLSASRPQDRQFILSSKKLLLSDSGFYLCAWRLAGGRVDTQYFGPGTRLTVL.